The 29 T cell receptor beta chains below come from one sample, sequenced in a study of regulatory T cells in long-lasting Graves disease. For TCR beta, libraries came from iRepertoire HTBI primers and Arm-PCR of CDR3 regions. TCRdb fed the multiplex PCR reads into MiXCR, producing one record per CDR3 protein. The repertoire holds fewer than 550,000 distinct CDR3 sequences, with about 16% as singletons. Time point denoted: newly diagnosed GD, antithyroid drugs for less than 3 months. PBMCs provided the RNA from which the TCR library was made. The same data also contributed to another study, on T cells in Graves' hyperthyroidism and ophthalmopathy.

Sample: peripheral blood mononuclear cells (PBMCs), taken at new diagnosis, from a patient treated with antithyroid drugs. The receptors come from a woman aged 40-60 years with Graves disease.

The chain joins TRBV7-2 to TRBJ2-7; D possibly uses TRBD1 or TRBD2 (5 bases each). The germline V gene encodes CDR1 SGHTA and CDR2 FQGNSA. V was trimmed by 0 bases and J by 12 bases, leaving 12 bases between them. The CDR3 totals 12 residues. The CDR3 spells CASSLARDHWYF. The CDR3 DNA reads TGTGCCAGCAGCTTAGCCCGGGACCACTGGTACTTC.

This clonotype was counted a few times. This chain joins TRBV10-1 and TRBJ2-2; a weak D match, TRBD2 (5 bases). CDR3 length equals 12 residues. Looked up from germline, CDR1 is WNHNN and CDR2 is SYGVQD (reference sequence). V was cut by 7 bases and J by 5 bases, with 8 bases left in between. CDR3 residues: CASNEGTGELFF. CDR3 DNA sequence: TGCGCCAGCAACGAGGGAACCGGGGAGCTGTTTTTT.

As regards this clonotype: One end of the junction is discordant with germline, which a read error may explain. CDR3 protein: CASSFLGNTEASF. The CDR3 bases are TGTGCCAGCAGTTTTCTGGGAAACACTGAAGCTTCCTTT. The chain combines TRBV27 with TRBJ1-1; no definite D call. CDR1 is MNHEY and CDR2 is SMNVEV in the germline V gene (reference sequence). This CDR3 comprises 13 residues.

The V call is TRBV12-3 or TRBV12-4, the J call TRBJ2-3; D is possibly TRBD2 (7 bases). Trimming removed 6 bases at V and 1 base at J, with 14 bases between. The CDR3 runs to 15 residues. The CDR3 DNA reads TGTGCCAGCAGCGCGGGGGCGGGAGGCACAGATACGCAGTATTTT. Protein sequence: CASSAGAGGTDTQYF.

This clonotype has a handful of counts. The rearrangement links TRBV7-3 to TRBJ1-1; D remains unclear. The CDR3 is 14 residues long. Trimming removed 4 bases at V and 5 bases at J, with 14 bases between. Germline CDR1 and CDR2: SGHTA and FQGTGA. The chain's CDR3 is CASSSLGVGTEAFF. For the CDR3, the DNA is TGTGCCAGCAGCTCGCTCGGGGTAGGGACTGAAGCTTTCTTT.

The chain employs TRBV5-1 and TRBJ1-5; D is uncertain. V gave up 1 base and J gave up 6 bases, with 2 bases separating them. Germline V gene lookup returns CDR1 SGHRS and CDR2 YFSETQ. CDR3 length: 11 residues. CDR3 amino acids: CASSLCQPQHF. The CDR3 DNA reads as TGCGCCAGCAGCTTGTGTCAGCCCCAGCATTTT.

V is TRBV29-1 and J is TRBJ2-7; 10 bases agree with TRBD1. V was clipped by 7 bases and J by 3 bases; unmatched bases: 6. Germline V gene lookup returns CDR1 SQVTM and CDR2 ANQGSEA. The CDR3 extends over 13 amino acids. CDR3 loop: CSGGRDRGYEQYF. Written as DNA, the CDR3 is TGCAGCGGAGGCCGGGACAGGGGCTACGAGCAGTACTTC.

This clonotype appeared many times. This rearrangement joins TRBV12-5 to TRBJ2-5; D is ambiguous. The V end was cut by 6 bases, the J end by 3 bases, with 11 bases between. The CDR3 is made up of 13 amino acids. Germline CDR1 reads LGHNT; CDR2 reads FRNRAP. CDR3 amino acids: CASGLSGKETQYF. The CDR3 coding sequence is TGTGCTAGTGGCTTGTCCGGAAAAGAGACCCAGTACTTC.

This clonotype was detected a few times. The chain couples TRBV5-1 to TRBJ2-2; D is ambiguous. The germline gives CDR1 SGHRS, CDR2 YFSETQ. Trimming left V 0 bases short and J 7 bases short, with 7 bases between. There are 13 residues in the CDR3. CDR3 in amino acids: CASSLAEVGELFF. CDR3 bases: TGCGCCAGCAGCTTGGCCGAGGTCGGGGAGCTGTTTTTT.

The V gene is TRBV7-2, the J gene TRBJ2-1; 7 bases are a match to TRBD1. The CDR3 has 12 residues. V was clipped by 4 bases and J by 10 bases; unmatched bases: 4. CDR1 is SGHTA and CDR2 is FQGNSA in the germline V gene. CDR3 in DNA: TGTGCCAGCAGCTCGACAGGGTGGGAGCAGTTCTTC. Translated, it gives CASSSTGWEQFF.

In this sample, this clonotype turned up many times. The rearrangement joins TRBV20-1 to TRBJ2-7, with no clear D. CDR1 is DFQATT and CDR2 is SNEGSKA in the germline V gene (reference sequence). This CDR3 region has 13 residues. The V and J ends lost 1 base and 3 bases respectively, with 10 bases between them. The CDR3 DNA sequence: TGCAGTGCTAGAGGGGCAGAAATCTACGAGCAGTACTTC. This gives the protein CSARGAEIYEQYF.

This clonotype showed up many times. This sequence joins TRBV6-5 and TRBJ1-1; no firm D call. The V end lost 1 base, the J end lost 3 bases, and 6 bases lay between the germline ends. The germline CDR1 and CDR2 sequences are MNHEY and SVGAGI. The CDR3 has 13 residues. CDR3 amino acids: CASSYYGDTEAFF. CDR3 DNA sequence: TGTGCCAGCAGTTACTACGGTGACACTGAAGCTTTCTTT.

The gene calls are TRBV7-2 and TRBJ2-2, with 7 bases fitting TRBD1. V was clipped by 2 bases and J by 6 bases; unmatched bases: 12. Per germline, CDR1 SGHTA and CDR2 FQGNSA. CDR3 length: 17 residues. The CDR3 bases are TGTGCCAGCAGCTTACTTTCGACAGGGTATTATTCCGGGGAGCTGTTTTTT. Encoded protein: CASSLLSTGYYSGELFF.

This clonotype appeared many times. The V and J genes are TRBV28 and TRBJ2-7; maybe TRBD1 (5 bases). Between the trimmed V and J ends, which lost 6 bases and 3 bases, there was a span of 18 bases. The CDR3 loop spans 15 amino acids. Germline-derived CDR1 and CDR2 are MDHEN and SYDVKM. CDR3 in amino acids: CASRFTTGRGYEQYF. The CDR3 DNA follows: TGTGCCAGCAGATTTACCACAGGACGAGGCTACGAGCAGTACTTC. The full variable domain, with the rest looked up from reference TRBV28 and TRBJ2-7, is DVKVTQSSRYLVKRTGEKVFLECVQDMDHENMFWYRQDPGLGLRLIYFSYDVKMKEKGDIPEGYSVSREKKERFSLILESASTNQTSMYLCASRFTTGRGYEQYFGPGTRLTVT.

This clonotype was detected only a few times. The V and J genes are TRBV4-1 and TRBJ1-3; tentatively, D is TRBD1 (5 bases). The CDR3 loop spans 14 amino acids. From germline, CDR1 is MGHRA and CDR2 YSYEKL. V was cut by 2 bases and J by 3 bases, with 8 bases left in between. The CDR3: CASSQLGLGNTIYF. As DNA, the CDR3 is TGCGCCAGCAGCCAATTGGGACTTGGAAACACCATATATTTT.

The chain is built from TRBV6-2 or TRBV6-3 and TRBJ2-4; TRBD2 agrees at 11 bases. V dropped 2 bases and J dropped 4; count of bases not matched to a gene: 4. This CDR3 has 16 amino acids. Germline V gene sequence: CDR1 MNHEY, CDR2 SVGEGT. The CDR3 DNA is TGTGCCAGCAGTTACATGACTAGCGGGGCTAAAAACATTCAGTACTTC. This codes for CASSYMTSGAKNIQYF.

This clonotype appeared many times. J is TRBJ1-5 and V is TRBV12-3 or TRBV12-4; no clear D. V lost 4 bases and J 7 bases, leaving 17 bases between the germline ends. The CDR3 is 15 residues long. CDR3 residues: CASSSAGVRSQPQHF. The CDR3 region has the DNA TGTGCCAGCAGTTCTGCCGGGGTTAGGAGCCAGCCCCAGCATTTT.

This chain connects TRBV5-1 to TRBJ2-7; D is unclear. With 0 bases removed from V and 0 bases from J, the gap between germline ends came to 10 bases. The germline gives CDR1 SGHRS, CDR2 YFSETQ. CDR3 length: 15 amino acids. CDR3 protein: CASSLESDASYEQYF. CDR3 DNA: TGCGCCAGCAGCTTGGAGTCCGACGCCTCCTACGAGCAGTACTTC.

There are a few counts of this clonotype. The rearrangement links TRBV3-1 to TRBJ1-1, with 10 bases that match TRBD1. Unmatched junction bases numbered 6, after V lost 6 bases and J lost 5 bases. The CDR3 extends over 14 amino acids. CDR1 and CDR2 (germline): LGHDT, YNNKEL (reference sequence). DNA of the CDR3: TGTGCCAGCAGACTCGGGACAGGGGCGACTGAAGCTTTCTTT. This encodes CASRLGTGATEAFF.

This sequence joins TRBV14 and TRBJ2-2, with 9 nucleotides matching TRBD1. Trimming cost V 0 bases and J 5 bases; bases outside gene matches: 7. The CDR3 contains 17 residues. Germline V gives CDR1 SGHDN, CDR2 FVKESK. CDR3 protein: CASSQDRGQGYTGELFF. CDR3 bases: TGTGCCAGCAGCCAAGACCGGGGACAGGGATATACCGGGGAGCTGTTTTTT.

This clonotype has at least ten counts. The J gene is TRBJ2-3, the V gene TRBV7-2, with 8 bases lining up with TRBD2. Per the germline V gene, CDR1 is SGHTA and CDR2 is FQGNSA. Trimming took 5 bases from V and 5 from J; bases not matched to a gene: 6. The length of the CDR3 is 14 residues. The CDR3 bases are TGTGCCAGCAGCGTCCGGGGGGGCATAGATACGCAGTATTTT. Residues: CASSVRGGIDTQYF.

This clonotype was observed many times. The CDR3 nucleotides read TGTGCCAGCAGTCATAAGGCAGTACATGGGGAGACCCAGTACTTC. Translated, it gives CASSHKAVHGETQYF. The rearrangement links TRBV12-3 or TRBV12-4 to TRBJ2-5; D is unresolved. CDR3 length: 15 residues. V lost 5 bases and J 5 bases, leaving 18 bases between the germline ends.

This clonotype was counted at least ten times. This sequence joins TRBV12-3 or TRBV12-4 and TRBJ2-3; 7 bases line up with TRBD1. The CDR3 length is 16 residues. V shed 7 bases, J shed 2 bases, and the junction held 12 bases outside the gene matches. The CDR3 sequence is CASKPTGTGYTDTQYF. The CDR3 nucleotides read TGTGCCAGCAAGCCGACAGGGACGGGCTACACAGATACGCAGTATTTT.

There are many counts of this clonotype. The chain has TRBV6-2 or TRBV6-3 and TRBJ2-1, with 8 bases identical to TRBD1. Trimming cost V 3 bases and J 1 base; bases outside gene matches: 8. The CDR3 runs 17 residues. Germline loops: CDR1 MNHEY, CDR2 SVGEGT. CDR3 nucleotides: TGTGCCAGCAGTTATGGGACAGGCGGAAGGTCCTACAATGAGCAGTTCTTC. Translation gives CASSYGTGGRSYNEQFF.

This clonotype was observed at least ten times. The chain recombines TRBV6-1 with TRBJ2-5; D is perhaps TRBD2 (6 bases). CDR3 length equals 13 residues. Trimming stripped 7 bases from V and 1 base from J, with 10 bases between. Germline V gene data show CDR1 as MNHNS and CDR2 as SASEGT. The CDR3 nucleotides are TGTGCCAGCATTGGGACTCTCCAAGAGACCCAGTACTTC. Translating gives CASIGTLQETQYF.

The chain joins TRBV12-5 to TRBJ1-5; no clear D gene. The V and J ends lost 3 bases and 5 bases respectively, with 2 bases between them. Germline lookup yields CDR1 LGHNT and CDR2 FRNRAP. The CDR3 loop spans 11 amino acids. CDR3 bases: TGTGCTAGTGGTTTCGATCAGCCCCAGCATTTT. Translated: CASGFDQPQHF. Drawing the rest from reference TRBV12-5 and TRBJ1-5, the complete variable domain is DARVTQTPRHKVTEMGQEVTMRCQPILGHNTVFWYRQTMMQGLELLAYFRNRAPLDDSGMPKDRFSAEMPDATLATLKIQPSEPRDSAVYFCASGFDQPQHFGDGTRLSIL.

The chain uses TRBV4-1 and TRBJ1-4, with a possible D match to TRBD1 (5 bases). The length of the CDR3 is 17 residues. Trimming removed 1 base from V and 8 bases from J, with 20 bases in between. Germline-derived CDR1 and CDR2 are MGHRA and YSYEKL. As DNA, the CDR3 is TGCGCCAGCAGCCAAGTTGTTAGAGGGGCTAATTGGGAAAAACTGTTTTTT. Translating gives CASSQVVRGANWEKLFF.

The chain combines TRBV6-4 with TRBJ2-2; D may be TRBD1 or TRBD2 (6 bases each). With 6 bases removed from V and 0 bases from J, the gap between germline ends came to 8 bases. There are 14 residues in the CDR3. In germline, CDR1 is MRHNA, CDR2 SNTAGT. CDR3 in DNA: TGTGCCAGCAGAAGGGGGGCGAACACCGGGGAGCTGTTTTTT. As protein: CASRRGANTGELFF.

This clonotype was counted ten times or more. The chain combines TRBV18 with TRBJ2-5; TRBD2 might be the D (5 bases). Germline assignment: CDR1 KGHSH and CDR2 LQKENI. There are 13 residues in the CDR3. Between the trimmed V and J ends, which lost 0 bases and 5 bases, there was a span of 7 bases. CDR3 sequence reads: CASSPPSAETQYF. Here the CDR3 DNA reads TGTGCCAGCTCACCACCTAGCGCCGAGACCCAGTACTTC.